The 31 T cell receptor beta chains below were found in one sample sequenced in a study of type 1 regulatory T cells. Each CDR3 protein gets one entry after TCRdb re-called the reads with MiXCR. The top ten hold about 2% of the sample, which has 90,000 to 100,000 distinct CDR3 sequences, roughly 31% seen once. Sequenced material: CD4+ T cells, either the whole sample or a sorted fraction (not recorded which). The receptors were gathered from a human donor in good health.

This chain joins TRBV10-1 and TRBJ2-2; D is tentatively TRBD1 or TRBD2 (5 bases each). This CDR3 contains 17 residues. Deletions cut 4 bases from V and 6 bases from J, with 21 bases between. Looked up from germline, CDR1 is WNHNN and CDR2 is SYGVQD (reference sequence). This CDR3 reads CASSAHGVAGAPGELFF. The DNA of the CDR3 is TGCGCCAGCAGTGCTCACGGGGTGGCCGGGGCTCCCGGGGAGCTGTTTTTT.

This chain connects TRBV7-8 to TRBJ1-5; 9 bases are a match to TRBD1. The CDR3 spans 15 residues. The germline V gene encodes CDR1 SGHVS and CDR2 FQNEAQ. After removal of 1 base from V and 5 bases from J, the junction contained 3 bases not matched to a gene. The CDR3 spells CASSLGRDRDQPQHF. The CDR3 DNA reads TGTGCCAGCAGCTTAGGCCGGGACAGGGATCAGCCCCAGCATTTT.

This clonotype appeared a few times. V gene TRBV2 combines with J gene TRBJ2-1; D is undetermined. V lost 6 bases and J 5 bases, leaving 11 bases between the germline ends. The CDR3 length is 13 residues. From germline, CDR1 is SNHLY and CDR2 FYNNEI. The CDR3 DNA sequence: TGTGCCAGCAGCGAACTTGGTGACAATGAGCAGTTCTTC. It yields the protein CASSELGDNEQFF.

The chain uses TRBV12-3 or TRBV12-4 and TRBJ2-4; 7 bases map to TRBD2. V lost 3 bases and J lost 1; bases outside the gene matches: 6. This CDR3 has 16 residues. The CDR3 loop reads CASSFIAGVAKNIQYF. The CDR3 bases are TGTGCCAGCAGTTTTATTGCGGGAGTGGCCAAAAACATTCAGTACTTC.

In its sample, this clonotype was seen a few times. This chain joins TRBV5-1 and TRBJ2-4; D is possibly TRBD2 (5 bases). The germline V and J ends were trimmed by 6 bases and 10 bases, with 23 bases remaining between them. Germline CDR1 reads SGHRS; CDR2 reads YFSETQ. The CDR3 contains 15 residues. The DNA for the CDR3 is TGCGCCAGCAATTTATTGGGCGGTGAGGGAAATATTCAGTACTTC. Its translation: CASNLLGGEGNIQYF.

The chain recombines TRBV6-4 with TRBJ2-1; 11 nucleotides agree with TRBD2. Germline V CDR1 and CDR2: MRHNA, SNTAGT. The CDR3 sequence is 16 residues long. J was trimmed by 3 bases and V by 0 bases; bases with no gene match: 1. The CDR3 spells CASSDSGTSGYNEQFF. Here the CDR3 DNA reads TGTGCCAGCAGTGACTCTGGGACTAGCGGCTACAATGAGCAGTTCTTC.

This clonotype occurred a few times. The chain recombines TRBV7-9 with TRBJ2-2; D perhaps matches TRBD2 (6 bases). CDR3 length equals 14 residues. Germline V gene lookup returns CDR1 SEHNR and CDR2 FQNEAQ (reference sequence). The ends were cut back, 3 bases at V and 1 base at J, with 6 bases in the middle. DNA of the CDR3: TGTGCCAGCAGCTTGGAGGGGAACACCGGGGAGCTGTTTTTT. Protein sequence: CASSLEGNTGELFF.

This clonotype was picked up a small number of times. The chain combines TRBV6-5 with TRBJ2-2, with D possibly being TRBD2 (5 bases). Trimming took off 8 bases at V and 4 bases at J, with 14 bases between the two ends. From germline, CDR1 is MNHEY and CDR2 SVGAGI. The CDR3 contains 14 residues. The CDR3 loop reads CASSNSGGTGELFF. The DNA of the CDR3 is TGTGCCAGCTCCAACTCCGGAGGCACCGGGGAGCTGTTTTTT.

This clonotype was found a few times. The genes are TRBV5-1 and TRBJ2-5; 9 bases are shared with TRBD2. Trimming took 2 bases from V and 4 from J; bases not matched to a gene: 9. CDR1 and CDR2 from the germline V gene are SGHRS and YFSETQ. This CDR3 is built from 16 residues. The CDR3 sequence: CASSLGAGGPGETQYF. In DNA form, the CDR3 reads TGCGCCAGCAGCTTAGGCGCGGGAGGGCCAGGAGAGACCCAGTACTTC.

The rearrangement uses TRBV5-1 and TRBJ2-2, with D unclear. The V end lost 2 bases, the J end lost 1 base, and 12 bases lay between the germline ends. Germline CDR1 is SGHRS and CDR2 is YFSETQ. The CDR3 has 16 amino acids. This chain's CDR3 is CASSFSRSKNTGELFF. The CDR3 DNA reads TGCGCCAGCAGCTTTTCGCGCAGTAAGAACACCGGGGAGCTGTTTTTT.

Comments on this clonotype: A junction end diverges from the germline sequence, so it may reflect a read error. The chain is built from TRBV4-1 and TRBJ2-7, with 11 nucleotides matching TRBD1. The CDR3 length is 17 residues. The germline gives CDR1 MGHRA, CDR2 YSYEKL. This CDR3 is CASSQESRTGGIYEQYF. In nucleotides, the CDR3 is TGCGCCAGCAGTCAAGAATCTCGGACAGGGGGCATCTACGAGCAGTACTTC.

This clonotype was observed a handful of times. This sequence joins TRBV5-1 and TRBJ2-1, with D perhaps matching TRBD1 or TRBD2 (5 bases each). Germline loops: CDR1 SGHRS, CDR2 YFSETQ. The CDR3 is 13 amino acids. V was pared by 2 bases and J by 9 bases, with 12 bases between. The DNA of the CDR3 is TGCGCCAGCAGCTTAAGGGGACCAAGTGAGCAGTTCTTC. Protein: CASSLRGPSEQFF.

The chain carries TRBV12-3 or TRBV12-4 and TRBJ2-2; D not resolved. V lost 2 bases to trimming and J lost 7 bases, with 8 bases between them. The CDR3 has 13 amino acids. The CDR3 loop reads CASSLQSGGELFF. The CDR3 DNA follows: TGTGCCAGCAGTTTACAATCTGGCGGGGAGCTGTTTTTT.

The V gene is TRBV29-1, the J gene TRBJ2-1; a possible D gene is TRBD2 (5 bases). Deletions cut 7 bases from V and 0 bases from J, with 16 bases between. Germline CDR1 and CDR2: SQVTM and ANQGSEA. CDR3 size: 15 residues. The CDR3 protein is CSALGGLGSYNEQFF. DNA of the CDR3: TGCAGCGCCCTGGGCGGGTTAGGCTCCTACAATGAGCAGTTCTTC.

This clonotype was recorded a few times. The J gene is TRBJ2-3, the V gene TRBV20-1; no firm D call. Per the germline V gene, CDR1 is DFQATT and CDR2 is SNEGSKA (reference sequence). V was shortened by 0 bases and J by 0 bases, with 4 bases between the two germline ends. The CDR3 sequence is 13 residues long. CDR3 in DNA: TGCAGTGCTAGAGAGACTAGCACAGATACGCAGTATTTT. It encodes CSARETSTDTQYF.

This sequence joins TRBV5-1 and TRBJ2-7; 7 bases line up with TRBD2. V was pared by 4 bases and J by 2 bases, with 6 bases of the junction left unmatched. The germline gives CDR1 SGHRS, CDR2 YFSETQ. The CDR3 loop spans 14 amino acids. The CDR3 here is CASSRSGEAYEQYF. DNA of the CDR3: TGCGCCAGCAGCAGAAGCGGGGAGGCCTACGAGCAGTACTTC.

The CDR3 reads CASSLGLAGGQETQYF. The CDR3 nucleotides read TGTGCCAGCAGCTTAGGACTAGCGGGGGGCCAAGAGACCCAGTACTTC. V is TRBV11-2 and J is TRBJ2-5; 13 bases line up with TRBD2. CDR3 size: 16 residues. Germline V gives CDR1 SGHAT, CDR2 FQNNGV. With 1 base clipped from V and 1 base from J, the junction kept 0 bases outside the gene matches. Variable domain in full (rest from reference TRBV11-2 and TRBJ2-5): EAGVAQSPRYKIIEKRQSVAFWCNPISGHATLYWYQQILGQGPKLLIQFQNNGVVDDSQLPKDRFSAERLKGVDSTLKIQPAKLEDSAVYLCASSLGLAGGQETQYFGPGTRLLVL.

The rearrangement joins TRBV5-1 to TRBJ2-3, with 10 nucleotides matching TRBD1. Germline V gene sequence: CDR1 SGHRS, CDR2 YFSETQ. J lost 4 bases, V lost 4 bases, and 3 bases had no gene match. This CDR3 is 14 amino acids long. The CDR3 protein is CASSRTGGADTQYF. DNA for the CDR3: TGCGCCAGCAGCAGGACAGGGGGAGCAGATACGCAGTATTTT.

The CDR3 is CASSRDRAGTQYF. The CDR3 DNA is TGTGCCAGTAGCCGAGACAGGGCAGGGACCCAGTACTTC. The V gene is TRBV19, the J gene TRBJ2-5; 7 nucleotides match TRBD1. Germline CDR1 is LNHDA and CDR2 is SQIVND (reference sequence). The CDR3 spans 13 residues. The trim removed 6 bases at V and 7 bases at J, leaving 8 bases unmatched.

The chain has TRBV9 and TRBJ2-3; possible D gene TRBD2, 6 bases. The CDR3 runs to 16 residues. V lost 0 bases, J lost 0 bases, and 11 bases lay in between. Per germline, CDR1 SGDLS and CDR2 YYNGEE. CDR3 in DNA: TGTGCCAGCAGCGTAGCGGAGGGAGCCAGCACAGATACGCAGTATTTT. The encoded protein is CASSVAEGASTDTQYF.

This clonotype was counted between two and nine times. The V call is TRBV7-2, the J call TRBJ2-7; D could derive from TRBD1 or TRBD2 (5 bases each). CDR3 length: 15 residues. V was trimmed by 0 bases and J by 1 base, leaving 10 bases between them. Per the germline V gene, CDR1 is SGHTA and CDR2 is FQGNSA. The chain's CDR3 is CASSLARGGSYEQYF. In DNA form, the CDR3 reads TGTGCCAGCAGCTTAGCGCGTGGGGGATCCTACGAGCAGTACTTC.

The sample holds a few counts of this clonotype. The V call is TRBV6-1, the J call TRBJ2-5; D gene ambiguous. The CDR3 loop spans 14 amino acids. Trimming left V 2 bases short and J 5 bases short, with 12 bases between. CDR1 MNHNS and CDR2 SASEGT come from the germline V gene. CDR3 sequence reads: CASSESRIGETQYF. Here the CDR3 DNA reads TGTGCCAGCAGTGAATCCCGGATTGGGGAGACCCAGTACTTC.

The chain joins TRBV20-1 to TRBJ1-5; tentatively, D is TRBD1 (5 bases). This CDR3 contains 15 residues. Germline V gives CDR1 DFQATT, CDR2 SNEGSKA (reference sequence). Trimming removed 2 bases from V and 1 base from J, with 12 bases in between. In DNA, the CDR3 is TGCAGTGCTAGAACTCAGGGCCCCAGCAATCAGCCCCAGCATTTT. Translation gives CSARTQGPSNQPQHF.

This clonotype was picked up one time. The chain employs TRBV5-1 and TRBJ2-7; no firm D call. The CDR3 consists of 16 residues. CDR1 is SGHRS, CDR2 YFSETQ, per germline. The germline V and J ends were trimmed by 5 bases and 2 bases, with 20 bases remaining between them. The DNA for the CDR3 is TGCGCCAGCAGTATCCCTGAAGGCCGGCTGGCCTACGAGCAGTACTTC. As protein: CASSIPEGRLAYEQYF. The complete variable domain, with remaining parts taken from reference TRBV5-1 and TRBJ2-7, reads KAGVTQTPRYLIKTRGQQVTLSCSPISGHRSVSWYQQTPGQGLQFLFEYFSETQRNKGNFPGRFSGRQFSNSRSEMNVSTLELGDSALYLCASSIPEGRLAYEQYFGPGTRLTVT.

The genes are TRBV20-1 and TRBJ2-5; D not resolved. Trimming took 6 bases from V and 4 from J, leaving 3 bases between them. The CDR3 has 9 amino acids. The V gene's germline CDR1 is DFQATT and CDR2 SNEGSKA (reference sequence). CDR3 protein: CSAGETQYF. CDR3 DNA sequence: TGCAGTGCCGGAGAGACCCAGTACTTC.

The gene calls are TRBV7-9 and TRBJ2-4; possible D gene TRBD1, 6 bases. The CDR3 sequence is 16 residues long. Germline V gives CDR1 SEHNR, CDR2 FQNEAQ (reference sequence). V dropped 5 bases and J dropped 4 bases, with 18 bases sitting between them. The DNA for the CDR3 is TGTGCCAGCAGCATCCGGGACACGGTACAGAAAAACATTCAGTACTTC. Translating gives CASSIRDTVQKNIQYF.

CDR3: CASTREADAGTDTQYF. CDR3 DNA: TGTGCCAGCACTAGGGAAGCTGACGCTGGCACAGATACGCAGTATTTT. V is TRBV2 and J is TRBJ2-3; D gene ambiguous. V was shortened by 7 bases and J by 1 base, with 18 bases between the two germline ends. This CDR3 has 16 residues. Germline lookup yields CDR1 SNHLY and CDR2 FYNNEI.

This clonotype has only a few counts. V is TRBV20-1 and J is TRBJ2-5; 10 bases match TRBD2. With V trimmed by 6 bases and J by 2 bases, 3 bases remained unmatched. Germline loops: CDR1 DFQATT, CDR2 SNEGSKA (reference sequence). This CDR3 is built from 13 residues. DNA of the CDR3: TGCAGTGCCGGACTAGCGGAACAAGAGACCCAGTACTTC. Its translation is CSAGLAEQETQYF.

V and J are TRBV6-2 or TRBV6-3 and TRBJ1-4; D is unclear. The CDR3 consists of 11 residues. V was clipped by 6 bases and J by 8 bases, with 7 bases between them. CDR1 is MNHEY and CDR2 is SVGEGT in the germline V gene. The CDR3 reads CASSYGEKLFF. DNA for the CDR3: TGTGCCAGCAGCTACGGGGAAAAACTGTTTTTT.

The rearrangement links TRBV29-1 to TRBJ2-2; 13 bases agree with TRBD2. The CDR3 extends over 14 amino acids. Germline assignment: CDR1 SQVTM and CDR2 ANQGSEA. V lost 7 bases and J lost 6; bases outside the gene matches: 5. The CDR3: CSAGTSGTPGELFF. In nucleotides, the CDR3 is TGCAGCGCCGGGACTAGCGGGACCCCCGGGGAGCTGTTTTTT.

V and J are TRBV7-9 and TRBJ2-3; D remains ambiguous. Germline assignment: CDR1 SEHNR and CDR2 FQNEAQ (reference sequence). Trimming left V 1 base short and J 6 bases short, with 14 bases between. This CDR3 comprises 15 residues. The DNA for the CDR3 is TGTGCCAGCAGCTTAGGAAGGCCGACGAGCGATACGCAGTATTTT. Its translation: CASSLGRPTSDTQYF.